The 25 T cell receptor beta chains below were found in one sample sequenced in a study of blood T cell repertoires in COVID-19. The data were produced by immunoSEQ multiplex PCR, yet TCRdb's version contains in-frame clones alone and is incomplete. The sample records tens of thousands of clones, roughly 89% being singletons. The sequencing input was peripheral blood. Every receptor here comes from a woman between 45 and 60 years old with active COVID-19.

The chain has TRBV5-1 and TRBJ1-5; possibly TRBD1 for D (6 bases). CDR3 length equals 15 residues. Germline V gives CDR1 SGHRS, CDR2 YFSETQ. The ends were cut back, 0 bases at V and 6 bases at J, with 13 bases in the middle. CDR3 nucleotide sequence: TGCGCCAGCAGCTTGGAGGCCCAACAGGGTCAGCCCCAGCATTTT. Amino acids: CASSLEAQQGQPQHF.

This clone was counted a few times. The rearrangement joins TRBV24-1 to TRBJ2-2; no firm D call. Trimming took off 12 bases at V and 2 bases at J, with 21 bases between the two ends. Per the germline V gene, CDR1 is KGHDR and CDR2 is SFDVKD. The CDR3 is 16 residues long. The DNA for the CDR3 is TGTGCCGTCGACTCCGGTGGGTCGACTAACACCGGGGAGCTGTTTTTT. Translation: CAVDSGGSTNTGELFF.

The chain couples TRBV6-6 to TRBJ2-1, with TRBD1 matching over 8 bases. The CDR3 extends over 14 amino acids. CDR1 and CDR2 (germline): MNHNY, SVGAGI (reference sequence). V shed 6 bases, J shed 5 bases, and the junction held 6 bases outside the gene matches. Written as DNA, the CDR3 is TGTGCCAGCAGGGACAGGGCCGGGAACAATGAGCAGTTCTTC. It specifies CASRDRAGNNEQFF.

The chain is built from TRBV30 and TRBJ2-7, with TRBD2 identical over 8 bases. This CDR3 has 15 amino acids. Germline V gene data show CDR1 as GTSNPN and CDR2 as SVGIG (reference sequence). The V segment lost 3 bases and the J segment 1 base; nucleotides outside the gene matches: 8. This CDR3 reads CAWRPWGLGSYEQYF. The CDR3 nucleotides are TGTGCCTGGAGGCCTTGGGGACTAGGTTCCTACGAGCAGTACTTC.

The genes are TRBV30 and TRBJ1-1; no clear D. The germline V gene has CDR1 GTSNPN and CDR2 SVGIG (reference sequence). Trimming took 0 bases from V and 1 from J, leaving 6 bases between them. The CDR3 is 13 residues long. The CDR3 loop is CAWSVQSNTEAFF. CDR3 nucleotide sequence: TGTGCCTGGAGTGTACAGTCGAACACTGAAGCTTTCTTT.

V usage is TRBV9 and J usage is TRBJ2-7; possibly TRBD2 for D (5 bases). The CDR3 has 14 amino acids. In germline, CDR1 is SGDLS, CDR2 YYNGEE. V was cut by 4 bases and J by 2 bases, with 13 bases left in between. CDR3 coding DNA: TGTGCCAGCAGCTATGGACTTGGAACCTACGAGCAGTACTTC. The encoded protein is CASSYGLGTYEQYF.

J is TRBJ2-3 and V is TRBV11-2, with TRBD2 identical over 11 bases. This CDR3 is 17 amino acids long. Losses at the gene ends were 4 bases for V and 1 base for J; bases not matched to a gene: 7. Germline CDR1 reads SGHAT; CDR2 reads FQNNGV. Written as DNA, the CDR3 is TGTGCCAGCAGCTCCTTATTAGCGGGAGGGGGCACAGATACGCAGTATTTT. It translates to CASSSLLAGGGTDTQYF.

This chain connects TRBV14 to TRBJ2-3, with 7 bases matching TRBD2. Per the germline V gene, CDR1 is SGHDN and CDR2 is FVKESK. The CDR3 has 18 amino acids. V trimming: 3 bases; J trimming: 2 bases; junction bases outside the gene matches: 14. The CDR3 bases are TGTGCCAGCAGCCACGGAAAGCGCGGGAGTTTGCCCACAGATACGCAGTATTTT. Translated, it gives CASSHGKRGSLPTDTQYF.

CDR3 coding DNA: TGTGCCAGCAGCTTGTTCGACAATGAGCAGTTCTTC. Translation: CASSLFDNEQFF. V gene TRBV5-8 combines with J gene TRBJ2-1; D gene uncertain. V dropped 1 base and J dropped 5 bases, with 4 bases sitting between them. The germline gives CDR1 SGHTS, CDR2 YDEGEE. The CDR3 is 12 amino acids.

The chain carries TRBV20-1 and TRBJ2-7, with 8 bases that match TRBD1. This CDR3 region has 13 residues. Trimming took 3 bases from V and 5 from J; bases not matched to a gene: 6. Germline V gene lookup returns CDR1 DFQATT and CDR2 SNEGSKA (reference sequence). For the CDR3, the DNA is TGCAGTGCTAGTCCAGGGGGCATGGACGAGCAGTACTTC. This translates into CSASPGGMDEQYF.

The gene calls are TRBV30 and TRBJ1-1, with D maybe TRBD1 (6 bases). This CDR3 spans 12 amino acids. V lost 4 bases and J lost 1, with 7 bases in between. CDR1 is GTSNPN, CDR2 SVGIG, per germline (reference sequence). CDR3 sequence: CAWKGQNTEAFF. CDR3 nucleotide sequence: TGTGCCTGGAAGGGACAGAACACTGAAGCTTTCTTT.

The chain employs TRBV3-1 (or the pseudogene TRBV3-2) and TRBJ2-7, with 7 positions matching TRBD1. The germline V gene has CDR1 LGHDT and CDR2 YNNKEL (reference sequence). The CDR3 consists of 14 residues. V trimming: 5 bases; J trimming: 0 bases; junction bases outside the gene matches: 4. CDR3 sequence: CASSATGASYEQYF. In nucleotides, the CDR3 is TGTGCCAGCAGCGCTACAGGGGCCTCCTACGAGCAGTACTTC.

The chain is built from TRBV10-2 and TRBJ2-5; TRBD1 might be the D (6 bases). Germline CDR1 and CDR2: WSHSY and SAAADI. The CDR3 runs 14 residues. Deletions cut 2 bases from V and 7 bases from J, with 14 bases between. In DNA form, the CDR3 reads TGCGCCAGCAGTGAGGCGGCCCTAGGGGGGACCCAGTACTTC. Amino acid sequence: CASSEAALGGTQYF.

This clone was seen a handful of times. This chain joins TRBV2 and TRBJ1-5, with D tentatively TRBD1 (6 bases). There are 16 residues in the CDR3. Germline values: CDR1 SNHLY, CDR2 FYNNEI. The ends were cut back, 5 bases at V and 7 bases at J, with 21 bases in the middle. This chain's CDR3 is CASSNGRVGARQPQHF. In DNA, the CDR3 is TGTGCCAGCAGTAATGGTCGAGTGGGGGCAAGGCAGCCCCAGCATTTT.

This clone was picked up one time. Here the CDR3 reads CASSLKGYNEQFF. The CDR3 DNA reads TGTGCCAGCAGCTTAAAGGGGTACAATGAGCAGTTCTTC. The chain links TRBV7-9 to TRBJ2-1, with a tentative D call TRBD1 (5 bases). The CDR3 runs 13 residues. V was shortened by 2 bases and J by 4 bases, with 6 bases between the two germline ends. Germline CDR1 reads SEHNR; CDR2 reads FQNEAQ (reference sequence).

This chain joins TRBV30 and TRBJ2-2; D perhaps matches TRBD2 (6 bases). The V end lost 1 base, the J end lost 3 bases, and 9 bases lay between the germline ends. Germline V gene lookup returns CDR1 GTSNPN and CDR2 SVGIG (reference sequence). This CDR3 region has 14 residues. The CDR3 DNA is TGTGCCTGGAGTGGGCGGGGTTACACCGGGGAGCTGTTTTTT. Amino acid sequence: CAWSGRGYTGELFF.

V and J are TRBV7-3 and TRBJ2-2, with unresolved D. CDR3 size: 16 residues. The V gene lost 5 bases and the J gene lost 3 bases, with 16 bases spanning the gap. CDR1 is SGHTA and CDR2 is FQGTGA in the germline V gene. As DNA, the CDR3 is TGTGCCAGCAGCCCCCGGCAGGCCCTCCACACCGGGGAGCTGTTTTTT. This translates into CASSPRQALHTGELFF. Combining the CDR3 with reference TRBV7-3 and TRBJ2-2 gives the whole variable domain GAGVSQTPSNKVTEKGKYVELRCDPISGHTALYWYRQSLGQGPEFLIYFQGTGAADDSGLPNDRFFAVRPEGSVSTLKIQRTERGDSAVYLCASSPRQALHTGELFFGEGSRLTVL.

The V gene is TRBV5-1, the J gene TRBJ1-1; a possible D gene is TRBD1 (5 bases). The CDR3 consists of 15 residues. Germline CDR1 and CDR2: SGHRS and YFSETQ. The V and J ends lost 4 bases and 4 bases respectively, with 17 bases between them. CDR3 in amino acids: CASSSYSGGITEAFF. For the CDR3, the DNA is TGCGCCAGCAGCAGTTATTCGGGGGGGATCACTGAAGCTTTCTTT.

This clone occurred once. The rearrangement links TRBV5-1 to TRBJ2-1; TRBD2 aligns across 11 bases. The CDR3 loop spans 15 amino acids. Germline V gene lookup returns CDR1 SGHRS and CDR2 YFSETQ. J gave up 5 bases and V 7 bases, and 8 bases lay outside the gene matches. The CDR3 loop reads CASAPGTSGNNEQFF. CDR3 coding DNA: TGCGCCAGCGCCCCCGGGACTAGCGGTAACAATGAGCAGTTCTTC.

V usage is TRBV30 and J usage is TRBJ1-1; no reliable D call. Trimming took off 0 bases at V and 2 bases at J, with 7 bases between the two ends. CDR3 length equals 13 residues. Germline V gene data show CDR1 as GTSNPN and CDR2 as SVGIG (reference sequence). CDR3 sequence (DNA): TGTGCCTGGAGTGTACGCAGAAACACTGAAGCTTTCTTT. Translation: CAWSVRRNTEAFF.

The chain is built from TRBV5-1 and TRBJ2-3; 13 bases agree with TRBD2. This CDR3 has 16 residues. The V segment lost 4 bases and the J segment 3 bases; nucleotides outside the gene matches: 5. CDR1 and CDR2 (germline): SGHRS, YFSETQ. The CDR3 spells CASSDGTSGNTDTQYF. CDR3 nucleotide sequence: TGCGCCAGCAGCGACGGGACTAGCGGGAATACAGATACGCAGTATTTT. The full variable domain, its missing parts supplied by reference TRBV5-1 and TRBJ2-3, is KAGVTQTPRYLIKTRGQQVTLSCSPISGHRSVSWYQQTPGQGLQFLFEYFSETQRNKGNFPGRFSGRQFSNSRSEMNVSTLELGDSALYLCASSDGTSGNTDTQYFGPGTRLTVL.

The chain carries TRBV5-5 and TRBJ1-1; the match to TRBD1 covers 9 bases. V trimming: 4 bases; J trimming: 4 bases; junction bases outside the gene matches: 5. The CDR3 sequence is 14 residues long. CDR1 is SGHKS, CDR2 YYEKEE, per germline (reference sequence). CDR3 region: CASSAGTGSTEAFF. DNA of the CDR3: TGTGCCAGCAGCGCCGGGACAGGGAGCACTGAAGCTTTCTTT.

The chain uses TRBV9 and TRBJ2-1; 9 bases match TRBD1. Trimming cost V 4 bases and J 2 bases; bases outside gene matches: 10. The CDR3 loop spans 17 amino acids. The V gene's germline CDR1 is SGDLS and CDR2 YYNGEE. The DNA for the CDR3 is TGTGCCAGCAGCCCCGAAAGGGGACAGGGAACCTACAATGAGCAGTTCTTC. Encoded protein: CASSPERGQGTYNEQFF.

This chain joins TRBV19 and TRBJ1-6, with a tentative D call TRBD1 (6 bases). This CDR3 contains 16 residues. The ends were cut back, 6 bases at V and 7 bases at J, with 19 bases in the middle. The germline V gene encodes CDR1 LNHDA and CDR2 SQIVND (reference sequence). The CDR3 here is CASSPPQGLVNSPLHF. As DNA, the CDR3 is TGTGCCAGTAGCCCACCCCAGGGGTTGGTGAATTCACCCCTCCACTTT.

The genes are TRBV11-3 and TRBJ2-5, with 7 positions matching TRBD1. J was trimmed by 0 bases and V by 5 bases; bases with no gene match: 3. The CDR3 is made up of 14 amino acids. From germline, CDR1 is SGHNT and CDR2 YENEEA. The CDR3 here is CASSPGTDQETQYF. The CDR3 region has the DNA TGTGCCAGCAGCCCCGGGACAGACCAAGAGACCCAGTACTTC. The full variable domain, rest sourced from reference TRBV11-3 and TRBJ2-5, is EAGVVQSPRYKIIEKKQPVAFWCNPISGHNTLYWYLQNLGQGPELLIRYENEEAVDDSQLPKDRFSAERLKGVDSTLKIQPAELGDSAVYLCASSPGTDQETQYFGPGTRLLVL.